What follows are 6 T cell receptor beta chains derived from one specimen sequenced in a study of cytomegalovirus exposure and HLA in healthy donors. 13 Jbeta primers and 60 Vbeta primers were used for the PCR. The protocol was immunoSEQ multiplex PCR, while the TCRdb copy is restricted to in-frame clones and leaves out a portion. The repertoire holds some 180,000 clones, with over 65% as singletons. The sample taken for sequencing was PBMCs. These receptors were obtained from a man aged 40-55 years in good health and CMV-seropositive.

The rearrangement uses TRBV4-2 and TRBJ2-4, with TRBD2 matching over 8 bases. Germline V lookup: CDR1 LGHNA, CDR2 YNFKEQ. V lost 0 bases, J lost 4 bases, and 5 bases stayed unmatched. The CDR3 has 16 residues. The CDR3 DNA reads TGTGCCAGCAGCCAAGAAGGTCTAGCGGGTAAAAACATTCAGTACTTC. As protein: CASSQEGLAGKNIQYF.

V is TRBV6-1 and J is TRBJ1-6; no clear D. Germline CDR1 is MNHNS and CDR2 is SASEGT. Trimming pared 6 bases from V and 0 bases from J, leaving 9 bases between. This CDR3 has 15 residues. DNA for the CDR3: TGTGCCAGCAGACCTGGGAGCTCCTATAATTCACCCCTCCACTTT. It translates to CASRPGSSYNSPLHF.

This chain links TRBV20-1 with TRBJ1-4; D is uncertain. V was trimmed by 7 bases and J by 7 bases, leaving 10 bases between them. This CDR3 spans 11 amino acids. In germline, CDR1 is DFQATT, CDR2 SNEGSKA (reference sequence). The CDR3 loop is CSVPWSEKLFF. The CDR3 DNA is TGCAGTGTCCCTTGGAGTGAAAAACTGTTTTTT.

The chain joins TRBV15 to TRBJ1-2; TRBD1 matches 12 bases. This CDR3 region has 16 residues. CDR1 is LNHNV and CDR2 is YYDKDF in the germline V gene (reference sequence). The V segment lost 1 base and the J segment 6 bases; nucleotides outside the gene matches: 6. CDR3 protein: CATSRGGTGGLDGYTF. CDR3 in DNA: TGTGCCACCAGCAGAGGCGGGACAGGGGGCCTGGATGGCTACACCTTC.

The genes are TRBV18 and TRBJ2-3; 11 bases match TRBD2. Per germline, CDR1 KGHSH and CDR2 LQKENI. V trimming: 5 bases; J trimming: 6 bases; junction bases outside the gene matches: 4. CDR3 length: 14 amino acids. Here the CDR3 DNA reads TGTGCCAGCTCATCACTAGCGGGAGTGGATACGCAGTATTTT. Its translation: CASSSLAGVDTQYF.

V is TRBV7-6 and J is TRBJ2-5; TRBD1 agrees at 7 bases. The J call may not be correct, given that the DNA end is closer to TRBJ2-7. The germline gives CDR1 SGHVS, CDR2 FNYEAQ. The CDR3 covers 15 residues. CDR3 amino acids: CASSLVAQGYSEQYF. The CDR3 DNA reads as TGTGCCAGCAGCTTAGTTGCACAGGGGTACTCCGAGCAGTACTTC.